Below, 27 T cell receptor beta chains from the same sample are listed, as sequenced in a study of Graves' ophthalmopathy and Graves' hyperthyroidism. RNA served as the template for amplifying TCR beta CDR3 regions. An opening RT-PCR round employed HTBI primers and preceded a second-round multiplex PCR. TCRdb redid the calling of the multiplex PCR reads with MiXCR, one entry per CDR3 protein. Seen here are 360,000 or so distinct CDR3 sequences, around 19% observed once, and the top ten hold roughly 1.5%. Input material: peripheral blood. Receptor source: a woman aged 18 to 35 with Graves' ophthalmopathy.

This clonotype was observed many times. The chain carries TRBV7-2 and TRBJ1-4; possible D gene TRBD1, 5 bases. Trimming took 1 base from V and 7 from J, leaving 10 bases between them. This CDR3 comprises 14 residues. CDR1 and CDR2 from the germline V gene are SGHTA and FQGNSA. As DNA, the CDR3 is TGTGCCAGCAGCTTAGTGGGCGGGGGTGAAAAACTGTTTTTT. Protein product: CASSLVGGGEKLFF.

V gene TRBV6-2 or TRBV6-3 combines with J gene TRBJ2-5; TRBD2 might be the D (6 bases). CDR3 length: 15 residues. Trimming pared 6 bases from V and 1 base from J, leaving 15 bases between. Germline V gives CDR1 MNHEY, CDR2 SVGEGT. The DNA of the CDR3 is TGTGCCAGCAGCCTATTGTCTAGCGTCCAAGAGACCCAGTACTTC. It yields the protein CASSLLSSVQETQYF.

This clonotype was observed at least ten times. The genes are TRBV27 and TRBJ2-5; D is ambiguous. V shed 4 bases and J shed 5 bases, with 26 bases lying between them. Germline V CDR1 and CDR2: MNHEY, SMNVEV (reference sequence). The CDR3 spans 18 residues. This CDR3 is CASSSIHPFGLRRETQYF. CDR3 in DNA: TGTGCCAGCAGTTCCATCCATCCCTTTGGGCTGAGGCGGGAGACCCAGTACTTC.

This clonotype was seen ten or more times. The rearrangement uses TRBV27 and TRBJ1-1, with D maybe TRBD1 (6 bases). Trimming took 6 bases from V and 7 from J, leaving 15 bases between them. In germline, CDR1 is MNHEY, CDR2 SMNVEV (reference sequence). The CDR3 runs to 13 residues. The CDR3 nucleotides read TGTGCCAGCAGCATAGACAGGCGTTATGAAGCTTTCTTT. Translated, it gives CASSIDRRYEAFF.

This clonotype showed up many times. The genes are TRBV12-3 or TRBV12-4 and TRBJ2-2; D unclear. V lost 0 bases, J lost 1 base, and 6 bases lay in between. The CDR3 length is 15 residues. The CDR3: CASSLAGLNTGELFF. The CDR3 coding sequence is TGTGCCAGCAGTTTAGCAGGGCTGAACACCGGGGAGCTGTTTTTT.

This clonotype came up a few times. This chain connects TRBV6-1 to TRBJ2-7; unclear D gene. Germline V lookup: CDR1 MNHNS, CDR2 SASEGT. Deletions cut 2 bases from V and 4 bases from J, with 6 bases between. This CDR3 has 12 residues. CDR3 sequence: CASSELGYEQYF. DNA for the CDR3: TGTGCCAGCAGTGAACTCGGTTACGAGCAGTACTTC.

This clonotype was recorded many times. This chain links TRBV7-6 with TRBJ1-3, with TRBD1 as a possible D gene (5 bases). Germline lookup yields CDR1 SGHVS and CDR2 FNYEAQ. V lost 0 bases, J lost 0 bases, and 12 bases lay in between. The CDR3 runs to 17 residues. The DNA for the CDR3 is TGTGCCAGCAGCTTAGCGGGGGGTTCGCCCTCTGGAAACACCATATATTTT. This translates into CASSLAGGSPSGNTIYF.

Ten or more counts support this clonotype. V usage is TRBV7-2 and J usage is TRBJ1-6; TRBD1 matches 9 bases. With 6 bases clipped from V and 10 bases from J, the junction kept 10 bases outside the gene matches. The CDR3 has 15 amino acids. Germline-derived CDR1 and CDR2 are SGHTA and FQGNSA. The chain's CDR3 is CASRSTGGAGSPLHF. The CDR3 DNA is TGTGCCAGCAGGTCCACAGGGGGCGCCGGGTCACCCCTCCACTTT.

This clonotype has at least ten counts. This clone may be a read error of a much larger clone one base away. The genes are TRBV27 and TRBJ2-7, with a tentative D call TRBD2 (5 bases). The CDR3 runs to 13 residues. Germline CDR1 is MNHEY and CDR2 is SMNVEV (reference sequence). CDR3 nucleotides: TGTGCCAGCAGTTTAAGAGGGAACTACGGGCAGTACTTC. It encodes CASSLRGNYGQYF.

This clonotype was seen many times. The V gene is TRBV6-5, the J gene TRBJ2-5, with TRBD2 as a possible D gene (6 bases). This CDR3 is built from 16 residues. Germline assignment: CDR1 MNHEY and CDR2 SVGAGI. Trimming removed 0 bases at V and 9 bases at J, with 20 bases between. CDR3 sequence reads: CASSYSRAGFSGAQYF. CDR3 coding DNA: TGTGCCAGCAGTTACTCCCGCGCGGGGTTTTCGGGGGCCCAGTACTTC.

This chain links TRBV19 with TRBJ2-5, with D tentatively TRBD2 (5 bases). The CDR3 contains 16 residues. CDR1 is LNHDA, CDR2 SQIVND, per germline (reference sequence). Trimming took off 8 bases at V and 1 base at J, with 20 bases between the two ends. The CDR3 DNA reads TGTGCCAGTGCAGTCGATGGTGAAGCGGCCCAAGAGACCCAGTACTTC. It is translated as CASAVDGEAAQETQYF.

In this sample, this clonotype turned up many times. The chain uses TRBV5-5 and TRBJ2-7, with no clear D. From germline, CDR1 is SGHKS and CDR2 YYEKEE (reference sequence). V lost 0 bases, J lost 1 base, and 11 bases lay in between. The CDR3 has 15 amino acids. DNA of the CDR3: TGTGCCAGCAGCTTGGGTCTCCTTGGGTCCTACGAGCAGTACTTC. This translates into CASSLGLLGSYEQYF.

This clonotype occurred many times. The chain is built from TRBV20-1 and TRBJ1-5, with D unresolved. The length of the CDR3 is 13 residues. Germline V gene lookup returns CDR1 DFQATT and CDR2 SNEGSKA (reference sequence). Trimming removed 0 bases from V and 5 bases from J, with 8 bases in between. CDR3 sequence: CSAREGVDQPQHF. CDR3 in DNA: TGCAGTGCTAGAGAGGGAGTTGATCAGCCCCAGCATTTT.

This clonotype was detected many times. The rearrangement links TRBV10-2 to TRBJ1-2; D not resolved. V was shortened by 4 bases and J by 2 bases, with 11 bases between the two germline ends. The CDR3 sequence is 14 residues long. Germline V lookup: CDR1 WSHSY, CDR2 SAAADI. CDR3 loop: CASSVGQMNYGYTF. CDR3 DNA sequence: TGCGCCAGCAGTGTAGGGCAGATGAACTATGGCTACACCTTC.

This clonotype was observed at least ten times. The genes are TRBV20-1 and TRBJ2-5; D possibly corresponds to TRBD1 (6 bases). With 0 bases removed from V and 2 bases from J, the gap between germline ends came to 13 bases. Germline V gene sequence: CDR1 DFQATT, CDR2 SNEGSKA (reference sequence). CDR3 length equals 15 residues. This CDR3 is CSARDPQGSQETQYF. The CDR3 DNA follows: TGCAGTGCTAGAGATCCCCAGGGGAGTCAAGAGACCCAGTACTTC.

This clonotype was counted at least ten times. The chain recombines TRBV27 with TRBJ2-2; D gene ambiguous. Germline V gene data show CDR1 as MNHEY and CDR2 as SMNVEV (reference sequence). This CDR3 is 15 amino acids long. V gave up 6 bases and J gave up 2 bases, with 13 bases separating them. The CDR3 protein is CASRHRASNTGELFF. The CDR3 nucleotides are TGTGCCAGCAGACACCGGGCTTCCAACACCGGGGAGCTGTTTTTT.

CDR3 sequence reads: CASSRGQGLAYEQYF. CDR3 bases: TGTGCCAGCAGCCGAGGACAGGGTTTAGCTTACGAGCAGTACTTC. This chain connects TRBV12-3 or TRBV12-4 to TRBJ2-7, with TRBD1 identical over 8 bases. V shed 6 bases and J 4 bases; nucleotides not matched to a gene: 11. The length of the CDR3 is 15 residues.

The CDR3 DNA follows: TGCAGTGCTAGAGACCCACGCGGACAGCCCCAGCATTTT. Residues: CSARDPRGQPQHF. The rearrangement uses TRBV20-1 and TRBJ1-5; D unresolved. V lost 0 bases, J lost 7 bases, and 10 bases lay in between. Per the germline V gene, CDR1 is DFQATT and CDR2 is SNEGSKA (reference sequence). The CDR3 contains 13 residues.

This clonotype occurred many times. The V gene is TRBV29-1, the J gene TRBJ2-4, with D maybe TRBD2 (6 bases). Trimming shortened V by 3 bases and J by 6 bases, and 12 bases separated the two germline ends. Germline assignment: CDR1 SQVTM and CDR2 ANQGSEA. There are 13 residues in the CDR3. The DNA of the CDR3 is TGCAGCGTTGACGGGGGTGGGATAAACATTCAGTACTTC. It is translated as CSVDGGGINIQYF.

The table lists this clonotype with a count of one. V usage is TRBV6-2 or TRBV6-3 and J usage is TRBJ2-7, with 8 bases identical to TRBD2. CDR1 is MNHEY and CDR2 is SVGEGT in the germline V gene. The CDR3 contains 15 residues. V was clipped by 4 bases and J by 0 bases; unmatched bases: 5. The CDR3 DNA reads TGTGCCAGCAGTTCCGTAGCGGGGACCTCCTACGAGCAGTACTTC. Protein: CASSSVAGTSYEQYF.

The table lists this clonotype with many counts. The chain uses TRBV18 and TRBJ2-5, with D possibly being TRBD1 (5 bases). This CDR3 contains 15 residues. Germline values: CDR1 KGHSH, CDR2 LQKENI. Trimming cost V 3 bases and J 0 bases, with 11 bases left between them. As DNA, the CDR3 is TGTGCCAGCTCACCTCTGGTGACAGACCAAGAGACCCAGTACTTC. It codes for CASSPLVTDQETQYF.

In this sample, this clonotype turned up many times. The genes are TRBV3-1 and TRBJ2-6; no firm D call. The CDR3 covers 16 residues. Trimming took off 0 bases at V and 2 bases at J, with 8 bases between the two ends. The germline gives CDR1 LGHDT, CDR2 YNNKEL (reference sequence). CDR3 in amino acids: CASSQDPGPGANVLTF. The CDR3 coding sequence is TGTGCCAGCAGCCAAGATCCGGGTCCTGGGGCCAACGTCCTGACTTTC.

This clonotype was detected ten times or more. The chain has TRBV12-3 or TRBV12-4 and TRBJ2-4; no definite D call. The CDR3 has 15 residues. V gave up 1 base and J gave up 5 bases, with 12 bases separating them. The CDR3: CASSLVLEAQNIQYF. CDR3 sequence (DNA): TGTGCCAGCAGTTTAGTGCTAGAGGCTCAAAACATTCAGTACTTC.

The table lists this clonotype with many counts. At one end, the junction sequence differs from germline, possibly due to a read error. The chain is built from TRBV11-2 and TRBJ2-7; D is perhaps TRBD2 (6 bases). The CDR3 sequence is 15 residues long. Germline V CDR1 and CDR2: SGHAT, FQNNGV. CDR3 sequence: CAGSLETSTTYEQYF. In DNA form, the CDR3 reads TGTGCCGGCAGCTTAGAAACTAGCACCACCTACGAGCAGTACTTC.

This clonotype was found many times. The rearrangement uses TRBV30 and TRBJ1-6; the D is unclear. This CDR3 spans 11 amino acids. V gave up 5 bases and J gave up 10 bases, with 9 bases separating them. CDR1 and CDR2 from the germline V gene are GTSNPN and SVGIG (reference sequence). The CDR3 DNA reads TGTGCCTGGGGAGAACAGTCACCCCTCCACTTT. The encoded protein is CAWGEQSPLHF.

There are a few counts of this clonotype. An end of the junction differs from the germline gene, which may be a read error. The chain couples TRBV12-5 to TRBJ1-2; D unresolved. The CDR3 spans 13 residues. Germline-derived CDR1 and CDR2 are LGHNT and FRNRAP. CDR3 sequence: CAGGSTANYGYTF. The DNA of the CDR3 is TGTGCTGGTGGCTCTACAGCAAACTATGGCTACACCTTC.

The CDR3 DNA reads as TGTGCCAGCAGGGACCAAGGGGACTACAATGAGCAGTTCTTC. It translates to CASRDQGDYNEQFF. The rearrangement links TRBV2 to TRBJ2-1; D is perhaps TRBD1 (5 bases). With 6 bases removed from V and 3 bases from J, the gap between germline ends came to 12 bases. The CDR3 length is 14 residues. The germline gives CDR1 SNHLY, CDR2 FYNNEI.